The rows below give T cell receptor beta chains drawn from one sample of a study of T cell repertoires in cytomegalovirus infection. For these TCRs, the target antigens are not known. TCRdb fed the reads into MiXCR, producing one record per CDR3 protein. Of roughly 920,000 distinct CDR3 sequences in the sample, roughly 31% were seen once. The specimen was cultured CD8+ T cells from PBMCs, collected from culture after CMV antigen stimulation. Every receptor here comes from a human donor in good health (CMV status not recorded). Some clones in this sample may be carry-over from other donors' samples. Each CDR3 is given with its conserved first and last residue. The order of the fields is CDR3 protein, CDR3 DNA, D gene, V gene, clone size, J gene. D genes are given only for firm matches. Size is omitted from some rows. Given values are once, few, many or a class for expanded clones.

CDR3: CASSWDRYYEQYF
DNA: TGTGCCAGCAGTTGGGACAGATACTACGAGCAGTACTTC
D: TRBD1
V: TRBV12-3/TRBV12-4
size: -
J: TRBJ2-7

CDR3: CASSQRGSRSSYNEQFF
DNA: TGTGCCAGCAGCCAGAGAGGGTCCAGGAGCTCCTACAATGAGCAGTTCTTC
D: -
V: TRBV7-9
size: few
J: TRBJ2-1

CDR3: CASSLEAGGGEETQYF
DNA: TGTGCCAGCAGCTTAGAGGCCGGCGGGGGTGAAGAGACCCAGTACTTC
D: TRBD2
V: TRBV7-6
size: few
J: TRBJ2-5

CDR3: CSVDKAGTGTVDTQYF
DNA: TGCAGCGTTGATAAAGCTGGGACAGGGACCGTCGATACGCAGTATTTT
D: TRBD1
V: TRBV29-1
size: -
J: TRBJ2-3

CDR3: CASSSGEDQETQYF
DNA: TGCGCCAGCAGCTCGGGGGAGGATCAAGAGACCCAGTACTTC
D: -
V: TRBV5-1
size: few
J: TRBJ2-5

CDR3: CASSYGPALGEQFF
DNA: TGTGCCAGCAGTTACGGGCCGGCTTTGGGTGAGCAGTTCTTC
D: -
V: TRBV6-2/TRBV6-3
size: few
J: TRBJ2-1

CDR3: CASTNPWDRGLNEQFF
DNA: TGTGCCAGCACCAATCCCTGGGACAGGGGCTTAAATGAGCAGTTCTTC
D: TRBD1
V: TRBV6-6
size: few
J: TRBJ2-1

CDR3: CASSLATSGGFSYNEQFF
DNA: TGTGCCAGCAGCTTAGCCACTAGCGGGGGGTTCTCCTACAATGAGCAGTTCTTC
D: TRBD2
V: TRBV7-6
size: -
J: TRBJ2-1

CDR3: CASSPPGQPPYGYTF
DNA: TGTGCCAGCAGCCCCCCAGGGCAGCCACCCTATGGCTACACCTTC
D: -
V: TRBV6-2/TRBV6-3
size: -
J: TRBJ1-2

CDR3: CATSRGGVRETQYF
DNA: TGTGCCACCAGCAGAGGGGGGGTTCGAGAGACCCAGTACTTC
D: -
V: TRBV15
size: -
J: TRBJ2-5

CDR3: CASSFPGIDYGYTF
DNA: TGTGCCAGCAGCTTCCCAGGGATCGACTATGGCTACACCTTC
D: -
V: TRBV7-2
size: -
J: TRBJ1-2

CDR3: CASRNGRPEAFF
DNA: TGCGCCAGCAGAAACGGGCGCCCTGAAGCTTTCTTT
D: -
V: TRBV5-1
size: -
J: TRBJ1-1

CDR3: CASSLLMGSEAFF
DNA: TGTGCCAGCAGTCTGTTAATGGGGTCGGAAGCTTTCTTT
D: -
V: TRBV12-3/TRBV12-4
size: -
J: TRBJ1-1

CDR3: CASSPWAETEAFF
DNA: TGTGCCAGCAGCCCATGGGCGGAAACTGAAGCTTTCTTT
D: -
V: TRBV7-9
size: few
J: TRBJ1-1

CDR3: CASSYGVLGNTEAFF
DNA: TGTGCCAGCAGTTATGGGGTACTAGGGAACACTGAAGCTTTCTTT
D: -
V: TRBV6-5
size: -
J: TRBJ1-1

CDR3: CASSYTSGGGNEQFF
DNA: TGTGCCAGCAGTTACACTAGCGGGGGGGGGAATGAGCAGTTCTTC
D: TRBD2
V: TRBV6-5
size: few
J: TRBJ2-1

CDR3: CASSLELAHPNEQFF
DNA: TGCGCCAGCAGCTTGGAATTGGCACACCCCAATGAGCAGTTCTTC
D: -
V: TRBV5-1
size: -
J: TRBJ2-1

CDR3: CASSPGQGGAGNTIYF
DNA: TGTGCCAGCAGCCCAGGACAGGGGGGAGCTGGAAACACCATATATTTT
D: TRBD1
V: TRBV9
size: once
J: TRBJ1-3

CDR3: CASSATKGIRYNSPLHF
DNA: TGTGCCAGCAGTGCTACCAAGGGGATCCGCTATAATTCACCCCTCCACTTT
D: -
V: TRBV6-6
size: -
J: TRBJ1-6

CDR3: CASTHRLRAFF
DNA: TGTGCCAGCACCCACAGGTTGCGAGCTTTCTTT
D: -
V: TRBV6-2/TRBV6-3
size: few
J: TRBJ1-1

CDR3: CASSEKPGGHGYTF
DNA: TGTGCCAGTAGTGAAAAACCAGGAGGTCATGGCTACACCTTC
D: -
V: TRBV19
size: few
J: TRBJ1-2

CDR3: CASSVGGHHTDTQYF
DNA: TGTGCCAGTAGTGTTGGTGGGCATCACACAGATACGCAGTATTTT
D: -
V: TRBV19
size: -
J: TRBJ2-3

CDR3: CASGPMAGEGPQHF
DNA: TGTGCCAGCGGACCGATGGCCGGGGAGGGACCCCAGCATTTT
D: -
V: TRBV5-5
size: -
J: TRBJ1-5

CDR3: CASSPVGGGYTF
DNA: TGTGCCAGCAGCCCGGTCGGGGGAGGCTACACCTTC
D: -
V: TRBV5-5
size: few
J: TRBJ1-2

CDR3: CASSLADLIWAPLHF
DNA: TGTGCCAGCAGCTTAGCGGACCTCATCTGGGCACCCCTCCACTTT
D: -
V: TRBV11-2
size: -
J: TRBJ1-6

CDR3: CASSPQVASGNTIYF
DNA: TGTGCCAGCAGCCCACAGGTCGCTTCTGGAAACACCATATATTTT
D: -
V: TRBV7-8
size: few
J: TRBJ1-3

CDR3: CASSLMRNTEAFF
DNA: TGTGCCAGCAGTTTAATGAGGAACACTGAAGCTTTCTTT
D: -
V: TRBV27
size: many
J: TRBJ1-1

CDR3: CASSYERLSYTF
DNA: TGTGCCAGCAGTTATGAAAGGCTCAGCTACACCTTC
D: -
V: TRBV6-2/TRBV6-3
size: many
J: TRBJ1-2

CDR3: CASSLVEGPDEQYF
DNA: TGTGCCAGCAGCCTTGTCGAGGGCCCCGACGAGCAGTACTTC
D: -
V: TRBV5-6
size: -
J: TRBJ2-7

CDR3: CASSQLAGGPFNEQFF
DNA: TGCGCCAGCAGCCAACTAGCGGGGGGGCCGTTCAATGAGCAGTTCTTC
D: TRBD2
V: TRBV5-1
size: -
J: TRBJ2-1

CDR3: CASSLVGDRSGYTF
DNA: TGTGCCAGCAGCTTGGTAGGGGACCGATCTGGCTACACCTTC
D: -
V: TRBV5-5
size: few
J: TRBJ1-2

CDR3: CSAFSGGRLEQYF
DNA: TGCAGTGCTTTTAGCGGGGGGCGTCTCGAGCAGTACTTC
D: TRBD2
V: TRBV20-1
size: -
J: TRBJ2-7

CDR3: CASKYAGELFF
DNA: TGTGCCAGCAAGTATGCCGGGGAGCTGTTTTTT
D: -
V: TRBV12-3/TRBV12-4
size: -
J: TRBJ2-2

CDR3: CASSLIPWTGAVRASVEDGYTF
DNA: TGTGCCAGCAGTTTAATCCCTTGGACAGGGGCGGTTAGGGCCTCGGTTGAAGATGGCTACACCTTC
D: TRBD1
V: TRBV6-5
size: few
J: TRBJ1-2

CDR3: CASSLLSSSTDTQYF
DNA: TGTGCCAGCAGCTTACTATCGTCTAGCACAGATACGCAGTATTTT
D: -
V: TRBV7-9
size: -
J: TRBJ2-3

CDR3: CASSPPGRSYNSPLHF
DNA: TGTGCCAGCAGCCCCCCGGGTCGATCCTATAATTCACCCCTCCACTTT
D: -
V: TRBV7-2
size: few
J: TRBJ1-6

CDR3: CSVDLAGGPYNEQFF
DNA: TGCAGCGTAGACCTAGCGGGGGGGCCATACAATGAGCAGTTCTTC
D: TRBD2
V: TRBV29-1
size: -
J: TRBJ2-1

CDR3: CSARWTGGPTDTQYF
DNA: TGCAGTGCTAGATGGACAGGGGGCCCCACAGATACGCAGTATTTT
D: TRBD1
V: TRBV20-1
size: -
J: TRBJ2-3

CDR3: CASWVGGRVYF
DNA: TGTGCCAGCTGGGTTGGAGGGAGAGTTTACTTC
D: -
V: TRBV27
size: -
J: TRBJ2-7